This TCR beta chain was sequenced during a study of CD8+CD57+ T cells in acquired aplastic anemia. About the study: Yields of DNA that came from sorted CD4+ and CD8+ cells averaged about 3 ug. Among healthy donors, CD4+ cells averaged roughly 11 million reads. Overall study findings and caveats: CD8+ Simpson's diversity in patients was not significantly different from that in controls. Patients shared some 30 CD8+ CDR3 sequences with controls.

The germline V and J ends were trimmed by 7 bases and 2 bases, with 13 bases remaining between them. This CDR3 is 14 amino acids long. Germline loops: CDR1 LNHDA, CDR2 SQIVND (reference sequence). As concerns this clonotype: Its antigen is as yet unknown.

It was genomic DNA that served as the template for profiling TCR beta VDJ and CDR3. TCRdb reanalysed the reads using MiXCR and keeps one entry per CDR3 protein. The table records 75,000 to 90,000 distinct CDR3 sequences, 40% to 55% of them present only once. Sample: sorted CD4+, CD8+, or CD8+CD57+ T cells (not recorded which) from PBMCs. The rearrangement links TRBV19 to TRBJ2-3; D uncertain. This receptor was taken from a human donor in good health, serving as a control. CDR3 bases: TGTGCCAGTACCGATGGTCACCTCACAGATACGCAGTATTTT. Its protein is CASTDGHLTDTQYF.